Below, one T cell receptor (beta chain) is given with its context. Its antigen is currently unknown. Specified time point: week 11, during vaccination. Every vaccination contained 300 ug of the mutant IDH1 20-mer peptide and was paired with topical imiquimod. This sample is drawn from a study of a mutant IDH1 vaccine in newly diagnosed glioma. Overall study context: Vaccination of patients was performed eight times, in weeks 1, 3, 5, 7, 11, 15, 19 and 23. Patients were pretreated with radiotherapy, temozolomide, or both, mostly both. The first vaccination came 4-6 weeks after radiotherapy alone, or with temozolomide cycles.

Findings and caveats of the study: Shifts in the top peripheral T cell clonotypes seemed unrelated to pseudoprogression.

Repertoires were generated with immunoSEQ multiplex PCR, while TCRdb's copy carries only in-frame clones and drops some. The table shows tens of thousands of clones, with 60% to 75% occurring only once. Germline CDR1 reads SEHNR; CDR2 reads FQNEAQ (reference sequence). The germline V and J ends were trimmed by 1 base and 2 bases, with 3 bases remaining between them. The CDR3 totals 14 residues. The chain joins TRBV7-9 to TRBJ2-6, with D hard to call. This receptor was obtained from a man between 18 and 29 years old with glioma. Some clones in this sample may be carry-over from other donors' samples. The sample was peripheral blood mononuclear cells (PBMCs), taken from a glioma patient whose treatment included an IDH1 peptide vaccine. The CDR3 sequence is CASSLGPGANVLTF. CDR3 coding DNA: TGTGCCAGCAGCTTAGGGCCTGGGGCCAACGTCCTGACTTTC.